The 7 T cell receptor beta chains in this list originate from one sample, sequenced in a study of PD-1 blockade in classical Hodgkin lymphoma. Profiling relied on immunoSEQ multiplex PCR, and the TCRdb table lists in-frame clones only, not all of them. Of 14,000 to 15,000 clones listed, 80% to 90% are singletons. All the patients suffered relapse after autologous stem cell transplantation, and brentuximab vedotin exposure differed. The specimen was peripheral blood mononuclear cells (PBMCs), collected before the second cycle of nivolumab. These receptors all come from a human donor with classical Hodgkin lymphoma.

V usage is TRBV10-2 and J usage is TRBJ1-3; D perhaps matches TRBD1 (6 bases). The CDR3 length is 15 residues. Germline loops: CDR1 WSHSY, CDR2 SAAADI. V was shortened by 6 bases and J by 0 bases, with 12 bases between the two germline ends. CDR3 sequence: CASREQGFSGNTIYF. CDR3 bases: TGCGCCAGCAGAGAACAGGGCTTCTCTGGAAACACCATATATTTT.

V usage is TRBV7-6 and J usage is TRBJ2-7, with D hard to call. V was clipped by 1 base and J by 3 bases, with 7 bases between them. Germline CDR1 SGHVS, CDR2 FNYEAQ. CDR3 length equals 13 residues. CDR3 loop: CASSLGRYYEQYF. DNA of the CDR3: TGTGCCAGCAGCTTAGGGCGTTACTACGAGCAGTACTTC. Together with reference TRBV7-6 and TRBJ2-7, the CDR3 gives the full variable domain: GAGVSQSPRYKVTKRGQDVALRCDPISGHVSLYWYRQALGQGPEFLTYFNYEAQQDKSGLPNDRFSAERPEGSISTLTIQRTEQRDSAMYRCASSLGRYYEQYFGPGTRLTVT.

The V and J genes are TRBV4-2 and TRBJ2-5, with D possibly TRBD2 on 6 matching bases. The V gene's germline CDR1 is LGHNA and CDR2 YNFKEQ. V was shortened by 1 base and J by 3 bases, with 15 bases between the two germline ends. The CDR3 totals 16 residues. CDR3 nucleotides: TGTGCCAGCAGCCAAGTTCGAGGGGAGCGGGAAGAGACCCAGTACTTC. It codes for CASSQVRGEREETQYF.

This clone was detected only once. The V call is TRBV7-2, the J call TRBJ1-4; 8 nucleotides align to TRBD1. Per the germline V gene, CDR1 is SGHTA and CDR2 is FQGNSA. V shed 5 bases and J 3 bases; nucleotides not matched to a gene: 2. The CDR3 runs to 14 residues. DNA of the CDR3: TGTGCCAGCAGCCCGGGACAGGCTAATGAAAAACTGTTTTTT. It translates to CASSPGQANEKLFF.

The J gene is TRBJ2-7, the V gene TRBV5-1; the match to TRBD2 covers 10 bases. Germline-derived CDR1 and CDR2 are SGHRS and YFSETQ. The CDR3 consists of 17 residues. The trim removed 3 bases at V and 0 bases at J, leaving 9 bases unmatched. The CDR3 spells CASSWNSGGTSSYEQYF. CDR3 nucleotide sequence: TGCGCCAGCAGCTGGAATAGCGGGGGGACCAGCTCCTACGAGCAGTACTTC. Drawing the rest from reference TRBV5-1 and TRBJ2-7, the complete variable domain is KAGVTQTPRYLIKTRGQQVTLSCSPISGHRSVSWYQQTPGQGLQFLFEYFSETQRNKGNFPGRFSGRQFSNSRSEMNVSTLELGDSALYLCASSWNSGGTSSYEQYFGPGTRLTVT.

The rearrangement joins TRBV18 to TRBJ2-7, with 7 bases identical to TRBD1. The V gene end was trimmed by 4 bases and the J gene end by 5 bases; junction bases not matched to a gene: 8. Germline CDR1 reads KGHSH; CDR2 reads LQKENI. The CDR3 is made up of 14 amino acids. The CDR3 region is CASSLEGQHNEQYF. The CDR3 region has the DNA TGTGCCAGCTCACTCGAGGGACAGCACAACGAGCAGTACTTC.

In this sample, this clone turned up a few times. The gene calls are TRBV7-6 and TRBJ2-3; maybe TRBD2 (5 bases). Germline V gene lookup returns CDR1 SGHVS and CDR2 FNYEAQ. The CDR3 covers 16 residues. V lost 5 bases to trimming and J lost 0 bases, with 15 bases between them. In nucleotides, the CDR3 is TGTGCCAGCAGCGCACCAGAGGGTGCTAGCACAGATACGCAGTATTTT. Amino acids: CASSAPEGASTDTQYF.